The entry below describes one TCR beta chain. Some clones are missing from TCRdb's copy, which holds only in-frame ones; the method was immunoSEQ multiplex PCR. The top ten clones hold 2.5% to 3.5% of a sample with tens of thousands of clones, 85% to 95% of them seen once. This sample stems from a study of T cells after somatic rescue of genetic block. Per germline, CDR1 LNHDA and CDR2 SQIVND (reference sequence). The CDR3 has 14 residues. Deletions cut 3 bases from V and 7 bases from J, with 13 bases between. The chain links TRBV19 to TRBJ1-5, with D perhaps TRBD1 (5 bases). The specimen was peripheral blood mononuclear cells (PBMCs). This clonotype was sampled from a middle-aged man. DNA of the CDR3: TGTGCCAGTAGTATGAGGGATACAGGCCAGCCCCAGCATTTT. Encoded protein: CASSMRDTGQPQHF.